Below, 13 T cell receptor beta chains from the same sample are listed, as sequenced in a study of T cell repertoires in cytomegalovirus infection. Antigen specificity for these receptors is unknown. TCRdb redid the calling of the reads with MiXCR, one entry per CDR3 protein. The sample includes roughly 220,000 distinct CDR3 sequences, 35% to 40% of them seen just once. The sample consisted of CD8+ T cells from cultured PBMCs, taken from culture after CMV antigen stimulation. The receptors derive from a human donor in good health (CMV status not recorded). Some clones in this sample may be carry-over from other donors' samples.

The chain uses TRBV28 and TRBJ2-1; D ambiguous. V shed 2 bases and J shed 8 bases, with 16 bases lying between them. Germline-derived CDR1 and CDR2 are MDHEN and SYDVKM. CDR3 length: 15 residues. The CDR3 DNA reads as TGTGCCAGCAGTTTACCCTCCCGGAGAGAGGATGAGCAGTTCTTC. It codes for CASSLPSRREDEQFF.

The chain couples TRBV27 to TRBJ2-6; perhaps D is TRBD1 or TRBD2 (5 bases each). Germline V gene data show CDR1 as MNHEY and CDR2 as SMNVEV (reference sequence). V was pared by 3 bases and J by 0 bases, with 12 bases between. CDR3 length: 17 residues. CDR3 bases: TGTGCCAGCAGTTTCGGGACGGCGGGCTCTGGGGCCAACGTCCTGACTTTC. Translated, it gives CASSFGTAGSGANVLTF.

The V and J genes are TRBV27 and TRBJ1-6, with D uncertain. Germline CDR1 and CDR2: MNHEY and SMNVEV (reference sequence). Trimming shortened V by 5 bases and J by 0 bases, and 8 bases separated the two germline ends. The CDR3 sequence is 15 residues long. The CDR3 DNA follows: TGTGCCAGCAGTATGATAAGCTCCTATAATTCACCCCTCCACTTT. The encoded protein is CASSMISSYNSPLHF.

This chain uses TRBV7-6 with TRBJ1-1; D not certain. V shed 2 bases and J shed 0 bases, with 10 bases lying between them. Germline CDR1 and CDR2: SGHVS and FNYEAQ. The CDR3 is 15 residues long. The DNA for the CDR3 is TGTGCCAGCAGCTTACGTCCAGCCTTGAACACTGAAGCTTTCTTT. Its protein product is CASSLRPALNTEAFF.

In nucleotides, the CDR3 is TGTGCCAGCAGCTCGGACAGTCCGCATGGCTACACCTTC. It yields the protein CASSSDSPHGYTF. This rearrangement joins TRBV7-6 to TRBJ1-2, with D maybe TRBD1 (6 bases). Per the germline V gene, CDR1 is SGHVS and CDR2 is FNYEAQ. The V end lost 4 bases, the J end lost 6 bases, and 12 bases lay between the germline ends. This CDR3 spans 13 amino acids.

The chain recombines TRBV2 with TRBJ2-2; 9 bases map to TRBD1. V gave up 3 bases and J gave up 5 bases; unmatched junction bases: 4. Germline V gives CDR1 SNHLY, CDR2 FYNNEI. The CDR3 has 15 amino acids. Here the CDR3 DNA reads TGTGCCAGCAGTGAGTCGGACAGGGGAACCGGGGAGCTGTTTTTT. This encodes CASSESDRGTGELFF.

The V call is TRBV6-5, the J call TRBJ1-1, with a tentative D call TRBD1 (5 bases). Germline CDR1 MNHEY, CDR2 SVGAGI. CDR3 length: 14 amino acids. The V end was cut by 2 bases, the J end by 1 base, with 8 bases between. CDR3 residues: CASSYRDPNTEAFF. CDR3 nucleotide sequence: TGTGCCAGCAGTTACAGGGACCCGAACACTGAAGCTTTCTTT.

V and J are TRBV27 and TRBJ1-5, with D maybe TRBD1 (6 bases). Trimming stripped 9 bases from V and 0 bases from J, with 12 bases between. CDR1 is MNHEY and CDR2 is SMNVEV in the germline V gene (reference sequence). The length of the CDR3 is 14 residues. The CDR3 loop reads CARELTGSNQPQHF. DNA of the CDR3: TGTGCCAGAGAACTGACAGGTAGCAATCAGCCCCAGCATTTT.

The chain employs TRBV28 and TRBJ2-3, with D uncertain. The CDR3 runs 15 residues. In germline, CDR1 is MDHEN, CDR2 SYDVKM. The V gene lost 5 bases and the J gene lost 1 base, with 13 bases spanning the gap. CDR3 DNA: TGTGCCAGCAGTCCCTCGCAGCCGGGCACAGATACGCAGTATTTT. Protein sequence: CASSPSQPGTDTQYF.

This clonotype was found many times. CDR3 bases: TGTGCCAGCAGCTTAATTGCGGGAGGGCTATCCTACGAGCAGTACTTC. Its translation is CASSLIAGGLSYEQYF. The chain uses TRBV7-2 and TRBJ2-7; TRBD2 matches 9 bases. The CDR3 loop spans 16 amino acids. V gave up 2 bases and J gave up 1 base; unmatched junction bases: 6. From germline, CDR1 is SGHTA and CDR2 FQGNSA.

This clonotype was seen only once. V and J are TRBV19 and TRBJ2-1; no clear D gene. Per the germline V gene, CDR1 is LNHDA and CDR2 is SQIVND (reference sequence). The CDR3 totals 16 residues. The V end was cut by 3 bases, the J end by 4 bases, with 16 bases between. CDR3 coding DNA: TGTGCCAGTAGTATTGCCAATAGATGGGCTTACAATGAGCAGTTCTTC. Translating gives CASSIANRWAYNEQFF.

This clonotype was observed a handful of times. The V call is TRBV13, the J call TRBJ2-7, with 7 nucleotides matching TRBD2. The CDR3 is 15 amino acids. V shed 5 bases, J shed 3 bases, and the junction held 10 bases outside the gene matches. Germline loops: CDR1 PRHDT, CDR2 FYEKMQ (reference sequence). CDR3 protein: CASSPMGEGNYEQYF. The CDR3 DNA reads as TGTGCCAGCAGCCCTATGGGGGAGGGGAACTACGAGCAGTACTTC.

This clonotype showed up many times. The V gene is TRBV4-1, the J gene TRBJ1-3; maybe TRBD1 (5 bases). V lost 0 bases to trimming and J lost 2 bases, with 8 bases between them. CDR1 and CDR2 (germline): MGHRA, YSYEKL. The CDR3 length is 15 residues. The CDR3 spells CASSQEWGAGNTIYF. In DNA, the CDR3 is TGCGCCAGCAGCCAAGAGTGGGGCGCTGGAAACACCATATATTTT.